A selection of T cell receptor beta chains follows, all from one sample in a study of human T cells and chemical hapten exposure. MiXCR, applied by TCRdb to the 5' RACE reads, yields one record per CDR3 protein. In the table there are about 140,000 distinct CDR3 sequences, 4.1% of which are singletons. The source is a female donor in good health. Both conserved end residues are part of each CDR3. Fields, in order: clone size, J gene, V gene, D gene, CDR3 protein, CDR3 DNA. A D gene is named only where the DNA matches it firmly. Expanded clones get a size class; other rows say once, few or many, or leave the size out.

many TRBJ1-2 TRBV14 NA CASSQDPWGDYYGYTF TGTGCCAGCAGCCAAGATCCGTGGGGGGATTACTATGGCTACACCTTC
many TRBJ1-1 TRBV19 TRBD1 CASSMLQGGTEAFF TGTGCCAGTAGTATGTTACAGGGGGGGACTGAAGCTTTCTTT
many TRBJ2-4 TRBV6-6 NA CASSYRGVDIQYF TGTGCCAGCAGTTACCGTGGGGTGGACATTCAGTACTTC
NA TRBJ1-1 TRBV5-5 NA CASSLPGRGEAFF TGTGCCAGCAGCTTGCCGGGCAGGGGAGAAGCTTTCTTT
many TRBJ2-3 TRBV29-1 NA CSVYPRGTLTDTQYF TGCAGCGTCTACCCCAGAGGGACCCTCACAGATACGCAGTATTTT
many TRBJ2-1 TRBV14 TRBD1 CASSQRTGEGEQFF TGTGCCAGCAGCCAACGGACAGGGGAAGGGGAGCAGTTCTTC
many TRBJ1-1 TRBV10-3 TRBD1 CAISGQGGSNEAFF TGTGCCATCAGTGGACAGGGGGGGAGCAATGAAGCTTTCTTT
NA TRBJ1-5 TRBV19 NA CASSKITGPADQPQHF TGTGCCAGTAGTAAGATCACAGGGCCCGCCGATCAGCCCCAGCATTTT
NA TRBJ1-2 TRBV7-9 NA CASSSQGIDGYTF TGTGCCAGCAGTTCACAGGGTATTGATGGCTACACCTTC
few TRBJ2-7 TRBV5-1 TRBD2 CASSLVHGGSYEQYF TGCGCCAGCAGCTTGGTACACGGGGGGTCCTACGAGCAGTACTTC
NA TRBJ2-3 TRBV6-6 NA CASSYSEGAPGTQYF TGTGCCAGCAGTTACTCGGAAGGGGCGCCTGGTACGCAGTATTTT
many TRBJ1-5 TRBV18 NA CASSPGGLNQPQHF TGTGCCAGCTCACCTGGGGGACTCAATCAGCCCCAGCATTTT
many TRBJ2-1 TRBV6-2/TRBV6-3 TRBD2 CASRTPTSGGHNEQFF TGTGCCAGCAGGACCCCGACTAGCGGGGGGCACAATGAGCAGTTCTTC
many TRBJ1-4 TRBV7-9 NA CASSLNEKLFF TGTGCCAGCAGTCTTAATGAAAAACTGTTTTTT
many TRBJ2-3 TRBV5-1 NA CASSLEWRGTDTQYF TGCGCCAGCAGCTTGGAATGGCGGGGCACAGATACGCAGTATTTT
many TRBJ2-2 TRBV7-8 TRBD1 CASSLVDRASANTGELFF TGTGCCAGCAGCTTAGTTGACAGGGCTTCCGCGAACACCGGGGAGCTGTTTTTT
many TRBJ2-3 TRBV12-3/TRBV12-4 TRBD2 CASSLWRGGADTQYF TGTGCCAGCAGTTTGTGGCGGGGGGGAGCAGATACGCAGTATTTT
many TRBJ1-1 TRBV2 TRBD1 CASSSGGGGTEAFF TGTGCCAGCAGCTCAGGGGGCGGAGGGACTGAAGCTTTCTTT
many TRBJ1-1 TRBV18 NA CASSGVRGANTEAFF TGTGCCAGCTCAGGGGTCAGAGGAGCGAACACTGAAGCTTTCTTT
many TRBJ2-2 TRBV6-2/TRBV6-3 NA CASSQAPVYTGELFF TGTGCCAGCAGTCAAGCACCGGTCTACACCGGGGAGCTGTTTTTT
many TRBJ1-2 TRBV12-3/TRBV12-4 NA CASSFAGNYGYTF TGTGCCAGCAGTTTTGCGGGGAACTATGGCTACACCTTC
many TRBJ2-1 TRBV29-1 TRBD2 CSVKRGDSYNEQFF TGCAGCGTAAAGCGGGGAGACTCCTACAATGAGCAGTTCTTC
NA TRBJ1-6 TRBV5-1 NA CASSSLGGPFERSLHF TGCGCCAGCAGCTCCCTCGGCGGGCCCTTCGAGCGATCCCTCCACTTT
NA TRBJ1-1 TRBV7-3 TRBD1 CASSPQGGRGEAFF TGTGCCAGCAGCCCCCAGGGGGGGAGAGGTGAAGCTTTCTTT
many TRBJ2-1 TRBV11-3 TRBD2 CASSFPGEGEQFF TGTGCCAGCAGCTTCCCCGGGGAGGGAGAGCAGTTCTTC
few TRBJ2-7 TRBV5-1 TRBD1 CASSPGGPLGDEQYF TGCGCCAGCAGCCCAGGGGGCCCGCTTGGAGACGAGCAGTACTTC
many TRBJ1-3 TRBV9 NA CASSLRDSGNTIYF TGTGCCAGCAGCCTAAGGGACTCTGGAAACACCATATATTTT
many TRBJ2-1 TRBV18 TRBD1 CASSPGQGPYNEQFF TGTGCCAGCTCACCGGGACAGGGCCCCTACAATGAGCAGTTCTTC
many TRBJ1-1 TRBV14 TRBD1 CASSLSGQGVTEAFF TGTGCCAGCAGCCTCTCCGGACAGGGTGTAACTGAAGCTTTCTTT
NA TRBJ2-1 TRBV28 TRBD2 CASSLLGGEGGNEQFF TGTGCCAGCAGTTTACTCGGCGGGGAGGGAGGGAATGAGCAGTTCTTC
many TRBJ1-5 TRBV12-3/TRBV12-4 NA CASSLTGKDQPQHF TGTGCCAGCAGTTTAACGGGGAAAGACCAGCCCCAGCATTTT
NA TRBJ2-1 TRBV3-1 TRBD2 CASSLRTSGGSYKEQFF TGTGCCAGCAGCCTAAGGACTAGCGGGGGCTCCTACAAGGAGCAGTTCTTC
many TRBJ2-2 TRBV7-2 NA CASSSGRWVNTGELFF TGTGCCAGCAGCTCCGGTCGTTGGGTTAACACCGGGGAGCTGTTTTTT
many TRBJ2-1 TRBV6-7 TRBD2 CASSYCAREGVWIHNEQFF TGTGCCAGCAGTTACTGTGCCAGGGAGGGCGTGTGGATCCACAATGAGCAGTTCTTC
many TRBJ1-5 TRBV2 NA CASSGDRVLGSNQPQHF TGTGCCAGCAGTGGAGACCGGGTCCTCGGGAGCAATCAGCCCCAGCATTTT
NA TRBJ1-2 TRBV12-3/TRBV12-4 TRBD1 CASSPTGAGYGYTF TGTGCCAGCAGTCCGACAGGGGCTGGCTATGGCTACACCTTC
many TRBJ2-3 TRBV29-1 TRBD2 CSVELAGESTDTQYF TGCAGCGTTGAGCTAGCGGGGGAAAGCACAGATACGCAGTATTTT
many TRBJ2-3 TRBV6-6 NA CASSYNGRADTQYF TGTGCCAGCAGTTACAACGGTCGCGCAGATACGCAGTATTTT
NA TRBJ2-3 TRBV14 NA CASSQVRSRRTQYF TGTGCCAGCAGCCAAGTGAGGTCCAGGCGGACGCAGTATTTT
NA TRBJ1-2 TRBV6-6 NA CASSARSPYGYTF TGTGCCAGCAGTGCCAGGAGCCCCTATGGCTACACCTTC
many TRBJ2-3 TRBV4-3 NA CASSQDGFNTQYF TGCGCCAGCAGCCAAGATGGATTTAATACGCAGTATTTT
few TRBJ1-2 TRBV4-3 TRBD1 CASSPTGQGRYGYTF TGCGCCAGCAGCCCTACCGGACAGGGGCGATATGGCTACACCTTC
NA TRBJ2-1 TRBV5-1 TRBD2 CASSPGTSGALWEQFF TGCGCCAGCAGTCCGGGGACTAGCGGGGCCCTCTGGGAGCAGTTCTTC
few TRBJ2-7 TRBV20-1 TRBD2 CSASGGSYEQYF TGCAGTGCTAGCGGGGGGTCCTACGAGCAGTACTTC
NA TRBJ2-5 TRBV12-3/TRBV12-4 NA CASSFRSGAIQETQYF TGTGCCAGCAGTTTTAGGAGCGGAGCCATCCAAGAGACCCAGTACTTC
few TRBJ2-5 TRBV6-2/TRBV6-3 NA CASNPAGETQYF TGTGCCAGCAACCCGGCGGGGGAGACCCAGTACTTC
NA TRBJ2-1 TRBV6-6 NA CASRPGGQLQFF TGTGCCAGCAGGCCCGGGGGACAGTTGCAGTTCTTC
many TRBJ2-3 TRBV5-4 NA CASSFGTLLGTDTQYF TGTGCCAGCAGCTTCGGGACCCTATTGGGCACAGATACGCAGTATTTT
many TRBJ2-3 TRBV2 NA CASNTQYF TGTGCCAGCAATACGCAGTATTTT
many TRBJ1-4 TRBV7-2 NA CASSLDPGRGEKLFF TGTGCCAGCAGCTTAGATCCCGGACGGGGTGAAAAACTGTTTTTT
few TRBJ1-2 TRBV30 TRBD1 CAWYRGRALVYGYTF TGTGCCTGGTACAGGGGGCGCGCCCTTGTGTATGGCTACACCTTC
NA TRBJ1-5 TRBV3-1 NA CASSQARCGQPQHF TGTGCCAGCAGCCAAGCCCGCTGTGGGCAGCCCCAGCATTTT
few TRBJ2-5 TRBV5-1 NA CASSGGTQTTQYF TGCGCCAGCAGCGGCGGGACACAGACTACCCAGTACTTC
few TRBJ1-1 TRBV12-3/TRBV12-4 NA CASTNGRAFF TGTGCCAGCACTAACGGTCGTGCTTTCTTT
few TRBJ1-2 TRBV10-3 NA CASTAQGWAYGYTF TGTGCCAGTACAGCACAGGGATGGGCCTATGGCTACACCTTC
many TRBJ1-4 TRBV5-4 NA CATRDWLDEKLFF TGTGCCACCCGGGATTGGTTGGATGAAAAACTGTTTTTT
few TRBJ2-1 TRBV7-9 TRBD2 CASSQGVISGGPTSIPREQFF TGTGCCAGCAGCCAAGGAGTGATTAGCGGGGGGCCAACCTCCATCCCCAGGGAGCAGTTCTTC
many TRBJ1-1 TRBV10-3 NA CAISEAQGDTEAFF TGTGCCATCAGTGAGGCGCAGGGAGACACTGAAGCTTTCTTT
many TRBJ2-1 TRBV14 NA CASSHWGDEQFF TGTGCCAGCAGCCATTGGGGGGATGAGCAGTTCTTC